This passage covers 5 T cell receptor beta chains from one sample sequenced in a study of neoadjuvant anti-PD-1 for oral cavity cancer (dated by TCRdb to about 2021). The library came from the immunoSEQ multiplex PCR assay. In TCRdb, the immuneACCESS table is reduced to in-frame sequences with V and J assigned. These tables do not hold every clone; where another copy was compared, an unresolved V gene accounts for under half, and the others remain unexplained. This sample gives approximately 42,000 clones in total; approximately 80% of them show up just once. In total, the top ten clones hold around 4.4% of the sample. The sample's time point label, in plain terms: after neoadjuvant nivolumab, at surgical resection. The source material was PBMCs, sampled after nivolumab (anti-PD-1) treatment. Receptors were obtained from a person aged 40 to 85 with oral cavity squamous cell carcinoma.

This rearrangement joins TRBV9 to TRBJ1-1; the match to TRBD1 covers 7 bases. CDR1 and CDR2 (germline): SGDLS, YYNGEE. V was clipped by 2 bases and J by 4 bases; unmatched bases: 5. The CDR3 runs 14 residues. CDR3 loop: CASSVARDSTEAFF. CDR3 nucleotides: TGTGCCAGCAGCGTGGCACGGGACAGCACTGAAGCTTTCTTT.

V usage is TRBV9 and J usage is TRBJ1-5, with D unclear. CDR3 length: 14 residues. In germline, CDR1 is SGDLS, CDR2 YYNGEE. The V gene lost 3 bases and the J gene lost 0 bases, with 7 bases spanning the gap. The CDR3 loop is CASSAWDSNQPQHF. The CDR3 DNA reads TGTGCCAGCAGCGCCTGGGATAGCAATCAGCCCCAGCATTTT.

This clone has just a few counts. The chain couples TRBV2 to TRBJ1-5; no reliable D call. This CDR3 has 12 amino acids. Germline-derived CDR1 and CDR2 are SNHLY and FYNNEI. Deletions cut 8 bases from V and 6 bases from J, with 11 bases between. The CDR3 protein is CASLGRTQPQHF. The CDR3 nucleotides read TGTGCCAGCCTAGGGCGTACTCAGCCCCAGCATTTT. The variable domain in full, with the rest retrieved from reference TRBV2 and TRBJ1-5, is EPEVTQTPSHQVTQMGQEVILRCVPISNHLYFYWYRQILGQKVEFLVSFYNNEISEKSEIFDDQFSVERPDGSNFTLKIRSTKLEDSAMYFCASLGRTQPQHFGDGTRLSIL.

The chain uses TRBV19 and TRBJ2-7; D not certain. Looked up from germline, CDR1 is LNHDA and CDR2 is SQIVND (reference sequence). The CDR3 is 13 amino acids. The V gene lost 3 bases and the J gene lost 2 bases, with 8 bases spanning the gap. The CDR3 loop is CASSMGRAYEQYF. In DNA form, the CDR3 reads TGTGCCAGTAGTATGGGCAGAGCCTACGAGCAGTACTTC. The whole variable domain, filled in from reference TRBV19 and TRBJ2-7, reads DGGITQSPKYLFRKEGQNVTLSCEQNLNHDAMYWYRQDPGQGLRLIYYSQIVNDFQKGDIAEGYSVSREKKESFPLTVTSAQKNPTAFYLCASSMGRAYEQYFGPGTRLTVT.

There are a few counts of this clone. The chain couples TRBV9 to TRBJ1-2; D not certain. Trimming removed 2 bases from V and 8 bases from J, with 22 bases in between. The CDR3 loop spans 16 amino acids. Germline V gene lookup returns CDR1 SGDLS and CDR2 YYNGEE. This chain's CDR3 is CASSVGGPQIRSGYTF. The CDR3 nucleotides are TGTGCCAGCAGCGTGGGAGGCCCTCAGATAAGAAGCGGCTACACCTTC.